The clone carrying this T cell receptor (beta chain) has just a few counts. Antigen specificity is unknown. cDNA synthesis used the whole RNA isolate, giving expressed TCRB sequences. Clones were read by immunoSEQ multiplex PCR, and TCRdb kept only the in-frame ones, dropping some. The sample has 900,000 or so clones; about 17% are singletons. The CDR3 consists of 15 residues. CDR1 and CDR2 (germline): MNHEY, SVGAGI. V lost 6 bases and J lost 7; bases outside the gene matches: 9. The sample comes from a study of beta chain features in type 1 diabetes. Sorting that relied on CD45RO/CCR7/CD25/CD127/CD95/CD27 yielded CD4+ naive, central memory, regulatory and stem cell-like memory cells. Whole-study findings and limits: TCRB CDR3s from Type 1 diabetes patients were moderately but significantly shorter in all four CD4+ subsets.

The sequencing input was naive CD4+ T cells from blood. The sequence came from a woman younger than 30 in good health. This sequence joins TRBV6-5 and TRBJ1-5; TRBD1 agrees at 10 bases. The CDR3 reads CASRKRQGAVQPQHF. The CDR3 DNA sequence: TGTGCCAGCAGGAAGAGACAGGGGGCCGTACAGCCCCAGCATTTT.